The TCR beta chain under discussion was sequenced for a study of CXCR3-negative and CXCR3-positive naive CD8 T cells. Study-level results: Naive subsets did not differ in surface CD5, and the authors estimated TCR strength using properties of the TRB CDR3.

Points on this clonotype: Its target is not known.

The authors made the TRB cDNA libraries by 5' RACE using UMI labels. TCRdb re-called the 5' RACE reads and shows each CDR3 protein once, DNA omitted. The sample spans 45,000 or so distinct CDR3 sequences; the ten largest clones claim 9.5% to 12%. Germline CDR1 reads SQVTM; CDR2 reads ANQGSEA. The CDR3 consists of 16 residues. The sequence derives from a human donor in good health. Some clones in this sample may be carry-over from other donors' samples. The sequencing input was memory CD8+ T cells from blood. The J gene is TRBJ2-7, the V gene TRBV29-1; TCRdb gives TRBD2 as the D gene, but with no DNA this cannot be confirmed. CDR3 amino acids: CSVEGGTSGSSYEQYF.